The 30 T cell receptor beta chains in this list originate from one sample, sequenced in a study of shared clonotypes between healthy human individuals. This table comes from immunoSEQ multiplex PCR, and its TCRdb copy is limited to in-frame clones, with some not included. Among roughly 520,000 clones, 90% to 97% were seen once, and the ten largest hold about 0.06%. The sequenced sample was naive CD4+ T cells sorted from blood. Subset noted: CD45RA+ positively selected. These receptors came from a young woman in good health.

The CDR3 is CAISEFGNTEAFF. The CDR3 DNA reads TGTGCCATCAGTGAGTTTGGAAACACTGAAGCTTTCTTT. This sequence joins TRBV10-3 and TRBJ1-1; D is uncertain. The germline gives CDR1 ENHRY, CDR2 SYGVKD. The CDR3 has 13 amino acids. Trimming left V 1 base short and J 2 bases short, with 5 bases between.

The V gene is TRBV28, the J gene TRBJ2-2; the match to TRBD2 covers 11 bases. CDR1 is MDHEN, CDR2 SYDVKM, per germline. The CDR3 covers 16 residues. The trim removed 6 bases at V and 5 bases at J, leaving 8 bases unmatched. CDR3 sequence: CASRVLAGVKTGELFF. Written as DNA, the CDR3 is TGTGCCAGCAGAGTACTAGCGGGAGTAAAGACCGGGGAGCTGTTTTTT. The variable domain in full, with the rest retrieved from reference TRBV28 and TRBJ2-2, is DVKVTQSSRYLVKRTGEKVFLECVQDMDHENMFWYRQDPGLGLRLIYFSYDVKMKEKGDIPEGYSVSREKKERFSLILESASTNQTSMYLCASRVLAGVKTGELFFGEGSRLTVL.

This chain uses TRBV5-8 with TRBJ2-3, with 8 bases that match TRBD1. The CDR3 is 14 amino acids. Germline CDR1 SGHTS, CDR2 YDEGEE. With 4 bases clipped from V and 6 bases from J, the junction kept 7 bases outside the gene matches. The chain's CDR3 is CASSPGQGWDTQYF. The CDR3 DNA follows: TGTGCCAGCAGCCCTGGACAGGGATGGGATACGCAGTATTTT.

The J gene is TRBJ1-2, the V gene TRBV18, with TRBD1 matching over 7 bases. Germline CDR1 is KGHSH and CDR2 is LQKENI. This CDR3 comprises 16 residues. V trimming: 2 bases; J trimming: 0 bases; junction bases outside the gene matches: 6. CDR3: CASSPTPGGSNYGYTF. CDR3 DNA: TGTGCCAGCTCACCAACCCCAGGGGGATCTAACTATGGCTACACCTTC.

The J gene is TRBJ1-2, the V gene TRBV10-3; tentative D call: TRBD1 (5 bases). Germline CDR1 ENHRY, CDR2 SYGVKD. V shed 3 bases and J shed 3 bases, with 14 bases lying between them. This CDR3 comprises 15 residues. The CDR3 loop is CAISEGAGADYGYTF. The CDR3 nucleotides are TGTGCCATCAGTGAAGGGGCAGGTGCCGACTATGGCTACACCTTC.

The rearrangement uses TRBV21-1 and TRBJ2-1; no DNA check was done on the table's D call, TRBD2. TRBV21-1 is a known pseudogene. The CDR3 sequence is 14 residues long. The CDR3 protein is CASSKDATYNEQFF. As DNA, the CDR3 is TGTGCCAGCAGCAAAGACGCAACTTACAATGAGCAGTTCTTC.

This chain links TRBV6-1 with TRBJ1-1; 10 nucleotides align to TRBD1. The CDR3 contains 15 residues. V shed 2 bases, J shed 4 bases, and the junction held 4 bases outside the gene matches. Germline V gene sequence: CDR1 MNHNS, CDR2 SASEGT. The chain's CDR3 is CASSELGQGITEAFF. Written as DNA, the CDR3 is TGTGCCAGCAGTGAATTGGGACAGGGGATCACTGAAGCTTTCTTT.

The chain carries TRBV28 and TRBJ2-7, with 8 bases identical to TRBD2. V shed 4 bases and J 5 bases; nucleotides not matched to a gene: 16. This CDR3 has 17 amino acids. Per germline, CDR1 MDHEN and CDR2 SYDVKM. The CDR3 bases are TGTGCCAGCAGTTCCTCAAAATTTAGCGGGATCAGGAACGAGCAGTACTTC. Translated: CASSSSKFSGIRNEQYF.

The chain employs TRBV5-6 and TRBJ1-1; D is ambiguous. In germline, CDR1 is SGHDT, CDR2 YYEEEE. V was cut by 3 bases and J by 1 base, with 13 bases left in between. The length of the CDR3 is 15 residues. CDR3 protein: CASSSARRANTEAFF. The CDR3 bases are TGTGCCAGCAGCTCAGCCAGGAGGGCGAACACTGAAGCTTTCTTT.

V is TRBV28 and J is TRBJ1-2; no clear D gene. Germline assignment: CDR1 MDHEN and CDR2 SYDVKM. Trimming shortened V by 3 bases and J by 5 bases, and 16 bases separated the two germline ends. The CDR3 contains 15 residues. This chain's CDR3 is CASSFWTGNHYGYTF. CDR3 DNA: TGTGCCAGCAGTTTCTGGACGGGGAACCATTATGGCTACACCTTC.

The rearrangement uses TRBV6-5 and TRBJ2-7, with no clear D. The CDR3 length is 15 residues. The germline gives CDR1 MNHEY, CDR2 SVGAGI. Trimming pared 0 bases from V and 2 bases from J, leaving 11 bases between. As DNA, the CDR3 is TGTGCCAGCAGTTACTCCTCGGTGGCCACCTACGAGCAGTACTTC. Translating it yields CASSYSSVATYEQYF.

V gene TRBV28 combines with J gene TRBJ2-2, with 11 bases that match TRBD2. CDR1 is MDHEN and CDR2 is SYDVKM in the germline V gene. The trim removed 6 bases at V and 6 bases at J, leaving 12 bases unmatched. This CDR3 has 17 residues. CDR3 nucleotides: TGTGCCAGCAGCGGATTATTCCTAGCGGGAGGCCCCGGGGAGCTGTTTTTT. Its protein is CASSGLFLAGGPGELFF.

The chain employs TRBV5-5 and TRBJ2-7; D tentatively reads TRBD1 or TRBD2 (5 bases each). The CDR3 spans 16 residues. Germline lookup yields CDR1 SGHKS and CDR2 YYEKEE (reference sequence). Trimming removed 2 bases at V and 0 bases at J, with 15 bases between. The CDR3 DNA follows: TGTGCCAGCAGCTTACATACCGGGGCGAACTCCTACGAGCAGTACTTC. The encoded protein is CASSLHTGANSYEQYF. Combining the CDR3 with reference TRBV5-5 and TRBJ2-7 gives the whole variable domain DAGVTQSPTHLIKTRGQQVTLRCSPISGHKSVSWYQQVLGQGPQFIFQYYEKEERGRGNFPDRFSARQFPNYSSELNVNALLLGDSALYLCASSLHTGANSYEQYFGPGTRLTVT.

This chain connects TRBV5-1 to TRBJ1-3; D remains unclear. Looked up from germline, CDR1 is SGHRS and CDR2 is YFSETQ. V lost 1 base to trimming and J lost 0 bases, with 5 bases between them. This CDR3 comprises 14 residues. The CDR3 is CASSLTDSGNTIYF. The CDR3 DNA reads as TGCGCCAGCAGCTTGACAGACTCTGGAAACACCATATATTTT.

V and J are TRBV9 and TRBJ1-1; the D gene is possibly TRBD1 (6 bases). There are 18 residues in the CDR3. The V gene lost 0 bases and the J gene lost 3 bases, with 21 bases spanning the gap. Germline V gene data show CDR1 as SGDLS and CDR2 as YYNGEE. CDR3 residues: CASSVVQGPILADTEAFF. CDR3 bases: TGTGCCAGCAGCGTAGTTCAGGGGCCGATCTTAGCGGACACTGAAGCTTTCTTT.

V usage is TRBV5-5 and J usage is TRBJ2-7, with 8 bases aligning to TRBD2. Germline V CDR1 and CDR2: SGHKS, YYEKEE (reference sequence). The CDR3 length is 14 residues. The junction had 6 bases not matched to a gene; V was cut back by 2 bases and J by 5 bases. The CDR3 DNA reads TGTGCCAGCAGCTTCCCGGGAGGGCCCCACGAGCAGTACTTC. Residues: CASSFPGGPHEQYF.

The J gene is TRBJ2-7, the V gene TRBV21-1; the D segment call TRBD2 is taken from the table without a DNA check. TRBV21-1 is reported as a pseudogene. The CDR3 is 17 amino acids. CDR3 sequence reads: CASSSDADSELSYEQYF. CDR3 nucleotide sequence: TGTGCCAGCAGCTCCGACGCGGATAGCGAGCTCTCCTACGAGCAGTACTTC.

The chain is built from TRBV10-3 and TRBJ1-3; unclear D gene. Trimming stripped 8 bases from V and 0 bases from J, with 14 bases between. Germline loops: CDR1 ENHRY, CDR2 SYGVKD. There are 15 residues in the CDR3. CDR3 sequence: CAISSAKSSGNTIYF. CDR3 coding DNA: TGTGCCATCTCTTCGGCCAAGAGCTCTGGAAACACCATATATTTT.

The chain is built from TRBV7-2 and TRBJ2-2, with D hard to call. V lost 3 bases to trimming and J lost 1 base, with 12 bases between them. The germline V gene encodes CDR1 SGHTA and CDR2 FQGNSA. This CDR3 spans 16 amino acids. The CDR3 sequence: CASSFTVIGNTGELFF. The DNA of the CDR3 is TGTGCCAGCAGCTTTACGGTCATAGGGAACACCGGGGAGCTGTTTTTT.

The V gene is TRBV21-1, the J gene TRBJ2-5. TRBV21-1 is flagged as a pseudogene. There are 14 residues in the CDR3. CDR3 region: CASSNGQGGETQYF. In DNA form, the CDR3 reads TGTGCCAGCAGCAATGGTCAGGGGGGGGAGACCCAGTACTTC.

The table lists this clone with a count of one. The CDR3 here is CSATNYEQYF. The CDR3 DNA reads TGCAGTGCTACTAACTACGAGCAGTACTTC. The V call is TRBV20-1, the J call TRBJ2-5; D ambiguous. The J call may be mistaken, given a closer DNA end match to TRBJ2-7. Germline V gene sequence: CDR1 DFQATT, CDR2 SNEGSKA (reference sequence). The CDR3 runs to 10 residues.

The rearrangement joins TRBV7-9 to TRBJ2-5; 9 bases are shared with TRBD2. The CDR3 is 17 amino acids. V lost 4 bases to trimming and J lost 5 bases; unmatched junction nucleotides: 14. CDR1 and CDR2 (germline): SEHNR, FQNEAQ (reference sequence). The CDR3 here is CASSSRGREGHWETQYF. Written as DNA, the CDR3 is TGTGCCAGCAGCTCCCGAGGGCGGGAGGGCCACTGGGAGACCCAGTACTTC.

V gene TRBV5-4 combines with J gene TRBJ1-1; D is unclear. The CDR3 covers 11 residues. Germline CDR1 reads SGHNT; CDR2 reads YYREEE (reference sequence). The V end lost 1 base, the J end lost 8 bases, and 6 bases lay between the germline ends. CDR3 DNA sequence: TGTGCCAGCAGCTTGTCCGGGGAAGCTTTCTTT. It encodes CASSLSGEAFF.

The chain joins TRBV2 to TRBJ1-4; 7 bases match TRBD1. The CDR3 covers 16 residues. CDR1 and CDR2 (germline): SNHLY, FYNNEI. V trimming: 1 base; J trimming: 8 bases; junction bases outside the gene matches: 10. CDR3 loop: CASSEEGAAAVEKLFF. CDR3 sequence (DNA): TGTGCCAGCAGTGAAGAGGGGGCAGCCGCCGTAGAAAAACTGTTTTTT.

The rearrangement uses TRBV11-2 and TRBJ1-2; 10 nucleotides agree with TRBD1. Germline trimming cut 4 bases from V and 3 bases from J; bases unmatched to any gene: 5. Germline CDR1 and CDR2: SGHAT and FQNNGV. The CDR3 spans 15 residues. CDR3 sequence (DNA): TGTGCCAGCAGCTCGGGACAGGGGCAATACTATGGCTACACCTTC. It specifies CASSSGQGQYYGYTF. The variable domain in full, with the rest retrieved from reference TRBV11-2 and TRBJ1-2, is EAGVAQSPRYKIIEKRQSVAFWCNPISGHATLYWYQQILGQGPKLLIQFQNNGVVDDSQLPKDRFSAERLKGVDSTLKIQPAKLEDSAVYLCASSSGQGQYYGYTFGSGTRLTVV.

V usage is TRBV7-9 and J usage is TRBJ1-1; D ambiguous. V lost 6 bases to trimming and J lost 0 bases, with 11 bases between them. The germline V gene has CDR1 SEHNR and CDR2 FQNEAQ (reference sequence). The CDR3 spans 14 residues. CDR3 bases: TGTGCCAGCAGGGGAGGAGAATTGAACACTGAAGCTTTCTTT. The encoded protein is CASRGGELNTEAFF.

The CDR3 loop is CASSQADRAYEQYF. CDR3 nucleotide sequence: TGCGCCAGCAGCCAAGCCGACAGAGCCTACGAGCAGTACTTC. The J gene is TRBJ2-5, the V gene TRBV4-1; possible D gene TRBD1, 5 bases. The assigned J gene may be wrong: the sequence end matches TRBJ2-7 better. CDR1 is MGHRA, CDR2 YSYEKL, per germline. This CDR3 is 14 amino acids long.

CDR3 in DNA: TGTGCCTGGACCGACAGGGGAAACGAGCAGTACTTC. It is translated as CAWTDRGNEQYF. The chain employs TRBV30 and TRBJ2-7, with 8 nucleotides matching TRBD1. The V gene's germline CDR1 is GTSNPN and CDR2 SVGIG (reference sequence). V shed 4 bases and J 5 bases; nucleotides not matched to a gene: 4. The CDR3 extends over 12 amino acids.

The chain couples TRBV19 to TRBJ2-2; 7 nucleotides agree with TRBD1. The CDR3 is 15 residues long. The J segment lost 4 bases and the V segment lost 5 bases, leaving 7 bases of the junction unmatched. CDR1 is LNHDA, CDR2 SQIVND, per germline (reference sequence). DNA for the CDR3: TGTGCCAGTAGTCCGGACAGGTTAAGCACCGGGGAGCTGTTTTTT. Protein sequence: CASSPDRLSTGELFF. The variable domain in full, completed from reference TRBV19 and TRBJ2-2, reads DGGITQSPKYLFRKEGQNVTLSCEQNLNHDAMYWYRQDPGQGLRLIYYSQIVNDFQKGDIAEGYSVSREKKESFPLTVTSAQKNPTAFYLCASSPDRLSTGELFFGEGSRLTVL.

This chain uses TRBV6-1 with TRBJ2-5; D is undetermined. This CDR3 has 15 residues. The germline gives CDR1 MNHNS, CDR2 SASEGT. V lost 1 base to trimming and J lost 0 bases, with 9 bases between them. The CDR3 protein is CASSEVSWYQETQYF. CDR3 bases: TGTGCCAGCAGTGAAGTGTCTTGGTACCAAGAGACCCAGTACTTC.